One sample yielded the 5 T cell receptor beta chains listed below, sequenced in a study of T cell responses to AZD1222 COVID-19 vaccine. Assay used: immunoSEQ multiplex PCR; TCRdb lists only in-frame clones, some missing. The top ten hold 3.4% of the sample, which has about 83,000 clones, around 85% seen once. Here the sequenced sample was peripheral blood, taken 28 days after the second AZD1222 dose. Receptor source: an adult who received the AZD1222 COVID-19 vaccine.

The table lists this clone with a few counts. The V and J genes are TRBV30 and TRBJ2-1; the D gene could be TRBD1 or TRBD2 (6 bases each). CDR1 and CDR2 (germline): GTSNPN, SVGIG (reference sequence). V gave up 4 bases and J gave up 8 bases, with 15 bases separating them. The CDR3 totals 13 residues. CDR3 sequence: CAWMWGARDEQFF. The CDR3 bases are TGTGCCTGGATGTGGGGGGCGAGGGATGAGCAGTTCTTC.

V usage is TRBV2 and J usage is TRBJ2-1, with TRBD1 matching 9 bases. CDR1 and CDR2 (germline): SNHLY, FYNNEI. The CDR3 extends over 14 amino acids. Losses at the gene ends were 7 bases for V and 7 bases for J; bases not matched to a gene: 8. CDR3 residues: CASTEGQGSNEQFF. Written as DNA, the CDR3 is TGTGCCAGCACCGAAGGACAGGGGAGTAATGAGCAGTTCTTC.

V is TRBV28 and J is TRBJ2-1; unclear D gene. Trimming shortened V by 6 bases and J by 8 bases, and 14 bases separated the two germline ends. The CDR3 spans 13 residues. Germline CDR1 MDHEN, CDR2 SYDVKM. In nucleotides, the CDR3 is TGTGCCAGCAGCCGGACCGGCCGCGATGAGCAGTTCTTC. It translates to CASSRTGRDEQFF.

The genes are TRBV10-3 and TRBJ1-4; D call uncertain. This CDR3 has 11 residues. The V gene's germline CDR1 is ENHRY and CDR2 SYGVKD. Trimming cost V 3 bases and J 4 bases, with 0 bases left between them. This CDR3 is CAISDNEKLFF. The DNA for the CDR3 is TGTGCCATCAGTGATAATGAAAAACTGTTTTTT.

The chain has TRBV28 and TRBJ2-5, with no clear D. V was clipped by 6 bases and J by 3 bases, with 8 bases between them. Germline CDR1 MDHEN, CDR2 SYDVKM. The CDR3 sequence is 12 residues long. The chain's CDR3 is CASSPSKETQYF. For the CDR3, the DNA is TGTGCCAGCAGCCCGTCCAAAGAGACCCAGTACTTC.